One sample yielded the 9 T cell receptor beta chains listed below, sequenced in a study of T cell changes during pregnancy in multiple sclerosis. Libraries were prepared by immunoSEQ multiplex PCR; TCRdb keeps only in-frame clonotypes and omits some of them. The sample has around 72,000 clones, roughly 91% seen once. Source: peripheral blood, taken in the third trimester of pregnancy. These receptor sequences come from a female donor in good health, enrolled as a control in a pregnancy study.

The chain recombines TRBV6-5 with TRBJ1-3, with D possibly TRBD1 on 6 matching bases. Trimming removed 5 bases at V and 9 bases at J, with 17 bases between. The CDR3 is 14 amino acids. CDR1 and CDR2 from the germline V gene are MNHEY and SVGAGI. In nucleotides, the CDR3 is TGTGCCAGCAGTCTACAGGGATCACGCGGCACCATATATTTT. As protein: CASSLQGSRGTIYF.

This clone was recorded a few times. The V and J genes are TRBV19 and TRBJ1-6, with unresolved D. The CDR3 is 16 amino acids. Trimming stripped 6 bases from V and 3 bases from J, with 15 bases between. Germline V gene lookup returns CDR1 LNHDA and CDR2 SQIVND (reference sequence). The CDR3 coding sequence is TGTGCCAGTAGGTCGCAGGAAGGTTTCTATAATTCACCCCTCCACTTT. It specifies CASRSQEGFYNSPLHF.

The chain has TRBV28 and TRBJ2-7, with D possibly being TRBD1 (6 bases). The V end was cut by 3 bases, the J end by 4 bases, with 10 bases between. CDR1 and CDR2 (germline): MDHEN, SYDVKM. This CDR3 spans 13 amino acids. The CDR3 here is CASSFQGRYEQYF. The CDR3 DNA follows: TGTGCCAGCAGTTTTCAGGGGCGGTACGAGCAGTACTTC.

The V gene is TRBV2, the J gene TRBJ1-5; perhaps TRBD1 as D (6 bases). Germline values: CDR1 SNHLY, CDR2 FYNNEI. CDR3 length: 14 residues. Trimming removed 6 bases from V and 0 bases from J, with 9 bases in between. CDR3 nucleotides: TGTGCCAGCAGGACGGACAGTAGCAATCAGCCCCAGCATTTT. It specifies CASRTDSSNQPQHF.

V is TRBV18 and J is TRBJ1-1, with 11 bases identical to TRBD1. The length of the CDR3 is 14 residues. The J segment lost 1 base and the V segment lost 5 bases, leaving 0 bases of the junction unmatched. CDR1 is KGHSH and CDR2 is LQKENI in the germline V gene. This chain's CDR3 is CASSGQGANTEAFF. In DNA, the CDR3 is TGTGCCAGCTCAGGACAGGGGGCGAACACTGAAGCTTTCTTT.

The V and J genes are TRBV6-5 and TRBJ1-5; D remains ambiguous. Trimming stripped 3 bases from V and 5 bases from J, with 11 bases between. CDR3 length: 14 amino acids. The germline gives CDR1 MNHEY, CDR2 SVGAGI. The CDR3 reads CASSYGQSHQPQHF. CDR3 nucleotide sequence: TGTGCCAGCAGTTATGGGCAGTCCCATCAGCCCCAGCATTTT.

The J gene is TRBJ1-2, the V gene TRBV10-3, with D tentatively TRBD1 (6 bases). V shed 2 bases and J shed 5 bases, with 12 bases lying between them. This CDR3 contains 14 residues. Per germline, CDR1 ENHRY and CDR2 SYGVKD. CDR3 DNA sequence: TGTGCCATCAGTGAGGGACAGTCGTCTTATGGCTACACCTTC. Translation gives CAISEGQSSYGYTF.

This chain uses TRBV18 with TRBJ2-5; 8 nucleotides line up with TRBD2. With 0 bases clipped from V and 2 bases from J, the junction kept 8 bases outside the gene matches. From germline, CDR1 is KGHSH and CDR2 LQKENI. The CDR3 consists of 17 residues. CDR3: CASSPPSGGADQETQYF. CDR3 sequence (DNA): TGTGCCAGCTCACCACCGTCCGGGGGGGCTGATCAAGAGACCCAGTACTTC.

The chain has TRBV4-3 and TRBJ1-1; D call uncertain. V shed 4 bases and J shed 7 bases, with 13 bases lying between them. Germline assignment: CDR1 LGHNA and CDR2 YSLEER. The CDR3 is made up of 13 amino acids. Here the CDR3 DNA reads TGCGCCAGCAGCCCCCGGGGAACAGATGAAGCTTTCTTT. Amino acid sequence: CASSPRGTDEAFF.